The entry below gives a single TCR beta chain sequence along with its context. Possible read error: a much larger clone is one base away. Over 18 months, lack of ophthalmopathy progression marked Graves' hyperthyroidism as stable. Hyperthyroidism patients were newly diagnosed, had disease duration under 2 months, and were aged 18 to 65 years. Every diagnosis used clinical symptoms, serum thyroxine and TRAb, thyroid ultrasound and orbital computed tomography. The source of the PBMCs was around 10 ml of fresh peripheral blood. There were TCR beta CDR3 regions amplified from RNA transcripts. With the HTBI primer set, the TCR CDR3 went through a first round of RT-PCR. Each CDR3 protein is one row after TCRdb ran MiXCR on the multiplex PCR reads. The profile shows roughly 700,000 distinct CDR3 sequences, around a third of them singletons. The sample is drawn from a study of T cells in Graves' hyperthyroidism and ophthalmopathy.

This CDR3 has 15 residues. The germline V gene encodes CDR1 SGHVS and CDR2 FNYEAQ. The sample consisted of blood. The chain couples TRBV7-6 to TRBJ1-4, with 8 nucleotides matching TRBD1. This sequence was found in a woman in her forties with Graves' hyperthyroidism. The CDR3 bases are TGTGCCCGCAGCGCACTACAGGGGGGCAATGAAAAACTGTTTTTT. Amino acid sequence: CARSALQGGNEKLFF.